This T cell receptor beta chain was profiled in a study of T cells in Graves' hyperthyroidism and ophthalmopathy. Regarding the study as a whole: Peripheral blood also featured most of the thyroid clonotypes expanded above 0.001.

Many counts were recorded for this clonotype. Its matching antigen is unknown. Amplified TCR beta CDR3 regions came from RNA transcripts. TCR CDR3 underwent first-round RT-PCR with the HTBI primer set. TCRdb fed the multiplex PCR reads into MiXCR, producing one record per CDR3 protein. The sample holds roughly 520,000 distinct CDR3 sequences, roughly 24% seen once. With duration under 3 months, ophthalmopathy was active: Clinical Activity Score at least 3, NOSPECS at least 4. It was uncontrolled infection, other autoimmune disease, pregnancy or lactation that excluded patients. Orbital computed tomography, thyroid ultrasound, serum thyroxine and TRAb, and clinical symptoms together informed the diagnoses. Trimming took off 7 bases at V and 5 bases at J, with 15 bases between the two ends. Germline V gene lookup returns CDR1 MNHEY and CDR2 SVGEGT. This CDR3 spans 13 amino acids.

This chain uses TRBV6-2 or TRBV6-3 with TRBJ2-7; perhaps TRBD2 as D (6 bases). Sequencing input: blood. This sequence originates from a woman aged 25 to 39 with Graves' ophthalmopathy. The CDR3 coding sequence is TGTGCCAGCAAAATAGCGGACGTGGACGAGCAGTACTTC. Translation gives CASKIADVDEQYF.